Listed below are T cell receptor beta chains from one sample, sequenced in a study of graft-versus-host responses after intestinal transplantation. Generated by immunoSEQ multiplex PCR, the TCRdb table keeps only in-frame clones and is missing some. The sample includes tens of thousands of clones, about 95% of them seen just once. These TCRs' antigens remain unknown. This specimen consisted of unstimulated CD8+ T cells sorted from spleen or lymph node cells, obtained before transplant. These receptors were obtained from a human donor who was the organ donor for an intestinal transplant. Both conserved end residues are part of each CDR3. The D gene is left open where the match is weak. Clone size is shown for a subset of rows, as once, few, many or a class of expanded clone.

clone_size j_call v_call d_call cdr3_nt cdr3_aa
NA TRBJ2-1 TRBV13 NA TGTGCCAGCAGCTTAACTCACTACAATGAGCAGTTCTTC CASSLTHYNEQFF
NA TRBJ1-4 TRBV4-1 NA TGCGCCAGCAGCCAAGAATGGCGGCAGGATAATGAAAAACTGTTTTTT CASSQEWRQDNEKLFF
NA TRBJ1-1 TRBV4-1 TRBD1 TGCGCCAGCGGCACAGGGGACACTGAAGCTTTCTTT CASGTGDTEAFF
once TRBJ2-7 TRBV6-5 TRBD1 TGTGCCAGCAGTTATACAGTCACAGGGGTCTACGAGCAGTACTTC CASSYTVTGVYEQYF
NA TRBJ1-1 TRBV27 NA TGTGCCAGCAGTTTATGGGGGGCCTTGGACACTGAAGCTTTCTTT CASSLWGALDTEAFF
once TRBJ2-7 TRBV4-1 TRBD1 TGCGCCAGCAGCCATCATCAGGACAGGGCCACCTACGAGCAGTACTTC CASSHHQDRATYEQYF
NA TRBJ1-1 TRBV4-2 TRBD1 TGTGCCAGCAGCTTGGGGACAGGGCCCACTGAAGCTTTCTTT CASSLGTGPTEAFF
NA TRBJ1-5 TRBV4-1 NA TGCGCCAGCAGCCAAGATCCGGGGGCAAATCAGCCCCAGCATTTT CASSQDPGANQPQHF
NA TRBJ2-1 TRBV4-3 NA TGCGCCAGCAGCCAAAACAGGTATTCCTACAATGAGCAGTTCTTC CASSQNRYSYNEQFF
NA TRBJ2-6 TRBV13 NA TGTGCCAGCAACGTAGGCTCTGGGGCCAACGTCCTGACTTTC CASNVGSGANVLTF
NA TRBJ2-3 TRBV10-2 NA TGCGCCAGCACTGAGCTAACAGATACGCAGTATTTT CASTELTDTQYF
NA TRBJ2-3 TRBV6-1 NA TGTGCCAGCACAAGGCAGGACACAGATACGCAGTATTTT CASTRQDTDTQYF
NA TRBJ1-1 TRBV5-4 TRBD1 TGTGCCAGCAGCTCGGACAGGGAGAACACTGAAGCTTTCTTT CASSSDRENTEAFF
NA TRBJ1-2 TRBV6-5 NA TGTGCCAGCAGGGCAGGGAACTATGGCTACACCTTC CASRAGNYGYTF
NA TRBJ2-7 TRBV30 TRBD1 TGTGCCTCAGATAGGGACAGGGGCTACGAGCAGTACTTC CASDRDRGYEQYF
NA TRBJ1-5 TRBV21-1 NA TGTGCCAGCAGCAAATGGGACAGGGGCAATCAGCCCCAGCATTTT CASSKWDRGNQPQHF
NA TRBJ1-1 TRBV10-2 NA TGCGCCAGCAGTGATTGGTATGGATCACGGACCGCGTCCGGGGGCACTGAAGCTTTCTTT CASSDWYGSRTASGGTEAFF
NA TRBJ2-7 TRBV19 TRBD1 TGTGCCAGTAGTATTCTCGGGACAGGGGTCTCCTACGAGCAGTACTTC CASSILGTGVSYEQYF
NA TRBJ2-1 TRBV4-3 TRBD2 TGCGCCAGCAGCCAAGATGGCCTAGCGGGGGGGCCCTACAATGAGCAGTTCTTC CASSQDGLAGGPYNEQFF
once TRBJ1-2 TRBV7-9 TRBD1 TGTGCCAGCAGCCCACCGGGACAGGGAATCCATGGCTACACCTTC CASSPPGQGIHGYTF
NA TRBJ2-2 TRBV4-3 NA TGCGCCAGCAGCCCAACCCCGGGAGCAAACACCGGGGAGCTGTTTTTT CASSPTPGANTGELFF
once TRBJ2-3 TRBV27 NA TGTGCCAGCAGCCAAATCGTGACCCCTATTACAGATACGCAGTATTTT CASSQIVTPITDTQYF
NA TRBJ2-5 TRBV19 TRBD1 TGTGCCAGTAGTCCCCGGGACAGGGGAGAGACCCAGTACTTC CASSPRDRGETQYF
NA TRBJ2-4 TRBV9 NA TGTGCCAGCAGCGGGGGGGGCGCGTGGAACATTCAGTACTTC CASSGGGAWNIQYF
NA TRBJ2-5 TRBV4-1 NA TGCGCCAGCAGCCTCACCAGGGGAATGGACCAAGAGACCCAGTACTTC CASSLTRGMDQETQYF
NA TRBJ1-2 TRBV20-1 NA TGCAGTGCTAGGACAGTCTATGGCTACACCTTC CSARTVYGYTF
few TRBJ2-1 TRBV5-4 TRBD2 TGTGCCAGCAGCTGGACTAGCGGGAATGAGCAGTTCTTC CASSWTSGNEQFF
NA TRBJ1-4 TRBV6-5 NA TGTGCCAGCACGACGGGTGAAAAACTGTTTTTT CASTTGEKLFF
NA TRBJ1-1 TRBV16 NA TGTGCCAGCAGCCAATACGGGGGGCGGGACACTGAAGCTTTCTTT CASSQYGGRDTEAFF
NA TRBJ1-4 TRBV27 TRBD1 TGTGCCAGCAGTTTAGCGACAGGGGCAGGAGAAAAACTGTTTTTT CASSLATGAGEKLFF
NA TRBJ2-3 TRBV9 TRBD2 TGTGCCAGCAGCCCGGGACTAGCGGGGGTCGGGGCGGATACGCAGTATTTT CASSPGLAGVGADTQYF
once TRBJ1-2 TRBV27 NA TGTGCCAGCAGCCGGGGGACCGTGGACTATGGCTACACCTTC CASSRGTVDYGYTF
NA TRBJ2-5 TRBV5-1 TRBD1 TGCGCCAGCAGCTTGAGTCCCGACAGGGGGACCGGAGAGACCCAGTACTTC CASSLSPDRGTGETQYF
once TRBJ2-3 TRBV5-6 TRBD2 TGTGCCAGCAGCGTCGCGGGGGGGCCCACAGATACGCAGTATTTT CASSVAGGPTDTQYF
NA TRBJ2-3 TRBV18 NA TGTGCCAGCTCACCGACGACAGGGACTAGCACAGATACGCAGTATTTT CASSPTTGTSTDTQYF
NA TRBJ1-1 TRBV10-2 NA TGCGCCAGCAGTAGCCGGGGTGTAGACACTGAAGCTTTCTTT CASSSRGVDTEAFF
once TRBJ2-1 TRBV27 NA TGTGCCAGCAGTTTATCCACAGGCTCCAATGAGCAGTTCTTC CASSLSTGSNEQFF
NA TRBJ2-2 TRBV21-1 NA TGTGCCAGCAGCAAAGAACAGGGGGAAAACACCGGGGAGCTGTTTTTT CASSKEQGENTGELFF
NA TRBJ2-3 TRBV11-3 TRBD1 TGTGCCAGCAGCTCCCGGACAGGGGGAGTCACAGATACGCAGTATTTT CASSSRTGGVTDTQYF
NA TRBJ1-1 TRBV29-1 NA TGCAGCGTCTCCCGAGGCCTGAACACTGAAGCTTTCTTT CSVSRGLNTEAFF
NA TRBJ1-1 TRBV4-3 NA TGCGCCAGCAGCCTAAGCCGGGGGTTGAACACTGAAGCTTTCTTT CASSLSRGLNTEAFF
NA TRBJ2-1 TRBV9 TRBD1 TGTGCCAGCCGAGGCCCGGACAGGGCTTGGGATGAGCAGTTCTTC CASRGPDRAWDEQFF
NA TRBJ1-2 TRBV4-3 TRBD1 TGCGCCAGCAGCCGGAGGGACAGCTATGGCTACACCTTC CASSRRDSYGYTF
NA TRBJ1-3 TRBV9 NA TGTGCCAGCAGCGTTAACAGGGACCTCTCTGGAAACACCATATATTTT CASSVNRDLSGNTIYF
NA TRBJ1-2 TRBV27 NA TGTGCCAGCAGTTCCGGTGACTCTCATAATAACTATGGCTACACCTTC CASSSGDSHNNYGYTF
NA TRBJ2-5 TRBV4-1 NA TGCGCCAGCAGCCAAGATGGGGACGGGTTCCGGGAGACCCAGTACTTC CASSQDGDGFRETQYF
NA TRBJ2-5 TRBV28 NA TGTGCCAGCAGTCCGGGGTCCCCCCACGCTCGAGAGACCCAGTACTTC CASSPGSPHARETQYF
NA TRBJ1-1 TRBV30 NA TGTGCCTGGAGAGCATTATTGGGGGCTTTCTTT CAWRALLGAFF
NA TRBJ2-5 TRBV7-4 NA TGTGCCAGCAGCTCTCAGACAGGGGAGGGGCTGAGTTACCAAGAGACCCAGTACTTC CASSSQTGEGLSYQETQYF
NA TRBJ2-1 TRBV5-1 TRBD2 TGCGCCAGCAGGGGTAGCGGGGGGCCCACCGATGAGCAGTTCTTC CASRGSGGPTDEQFF
NA TRBJ2-4 TRBV14 NA TGTGCCAGCAGCCAAGATTGGCAGGGCAACATTCAGTACTTC CASSQDWQGNIQYF
NA TRBJ1-1 TRBV19 NA TGTGCCAGTAGTATCCCGTACACTGAAGCTTTCTTT CASSIPYTEAFF
NA TRBJ2-6 TRBV4-1 NA TGCGCCAGCAGCCAAGGGCCGGGGATTAGCTCTGGGGCCAACGTCCTGACTTTC CASSQGPGISSGANVLTF
NA TRBJ2-1 TRBV11-3 NA TGTGCCAGCAGCGACGCCGGCAATGAGCAGTTCTTC CASSDAGNEQFF
NA TRBJ1-6 TRBV4-1 NA TGCGCCAGCAGCGTGGGGGCCTCCTATAATTCACCCCTCCACTTT CASSVGASYNSPLHF
NA TRBJ2-7 TRBV6-5 TRBD1 TGTGCCAGCAGCTGGGACAGGACCGACTACGAGCAGTACTTC CASSWDRTDYEQYF
NA TRBJ1-6 TRBV4-2 NA TGTGCCAGCAGCCAAGAGTCCGGCTCCTATAATTCACCCCTCCACTTT CASSQESGSYNSPLHF
NA TRBJ1-3 TRBV30 NA TGTGCCTGGGACCCGCCTACACCAAGCTCTGGAAACACCATATATTTT CAWDPPTPSSGNTIYF
NA TRBJ2-7 TRBV6-6 TRBD1 TGTGCCAGCAGTTACTCGACAGGGGGTTACGAGCAGTACTTC CASSYSTGGYEQYF